This T cell receptor (beta chain) stems from a study of blood T cell repertoires in COVID-19. In the original analysis: Scientists estimated how many nucleated cells there were by amplifying reference gene primers. Only in-frame clones appear in the TCRdb table, and some are missing; sequencing was by immunoSEQ multiplex PCR. V and J calls and clone size come straight from that table; D and trimming were deduced from the DNA. The table lists about 160,000 clones, under 95% of them singletons. Sequencing was carried out using peripheral blood. This clonotype originated in a man aged 18 to 35 with acute or convalescent COVID-19.

The CDR3 spells CASSLAAGGEKLFF. In nucleotides, the CDR3 is TGCGCCAGCAGCTTGGCCGCAGGGGGAGAAAAACTGTTTTTT. The V gene is TRBV5-1, the J gene TRBJ1-4; 7 positions agree with TRBD1. Per germline, CDR1 SGHRS and CDR2 YFSETQ. The CDR3 totals 14 residues. J gave up 8 bases and V 0 bases, and 4 bases lay outside the gene matches.